This entry describes one T cell receptor (beta chain). With 4 bases removed from V and 4 bases from J, the gap between germline ends came to 5 bases. There are 12 residues in the CDR3. The germline gives CDR1 PRHDT, CDR2 FYEKMQ (reference sequence). This table comes from immunoSEQ multiplex PCR, and its TCRdb copy is limited to in-frame clones, with some not included. The sample yields 270,000 or so clones, more than 65% seen once. This entry belongs to a study of blood T cell repertoires in COVID-19. As for the study in general: The study drew acute and convalescent COVID-19 samples from the United States, Italy and Spain.

Material: peripheral blood. The TCR originated in a woman aged 18-35 years with acute or convalescent COVID-19. V gene TRBV13 combines with J gene TRBJ1-5; D is uncertain. The CDR3, as DNA: TGTGCCAGCAGCTCTAAGAATCAGCCCCAGCATTTT. This gives the protein CASSSKNQPQHF.